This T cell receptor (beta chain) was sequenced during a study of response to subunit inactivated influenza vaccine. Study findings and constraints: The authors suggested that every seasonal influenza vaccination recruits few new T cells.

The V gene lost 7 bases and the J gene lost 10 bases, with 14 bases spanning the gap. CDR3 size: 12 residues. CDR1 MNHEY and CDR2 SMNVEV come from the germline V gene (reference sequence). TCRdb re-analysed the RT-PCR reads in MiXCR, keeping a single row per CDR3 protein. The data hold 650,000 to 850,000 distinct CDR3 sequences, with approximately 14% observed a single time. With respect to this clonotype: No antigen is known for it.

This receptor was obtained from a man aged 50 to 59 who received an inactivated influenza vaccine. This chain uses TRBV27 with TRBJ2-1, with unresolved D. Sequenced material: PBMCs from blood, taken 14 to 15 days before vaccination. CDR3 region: CASTSVWAEQFF. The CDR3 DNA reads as TGTGCCAGCACCTCTGTTTGGGCCGAGCAGTTCTTC.